A single sample is the source of the 20 T cell receptor beta chains below, sequenced in a study of T cells in Graves' hyperthyroidism and ophthalmopathy. Regions amplified from RNA transcripts were the TCR beta CDR3 regions. HTBI primers were the set used in a first-round RT-PCR of the TCR CDR3. TCRdb independently ran MiXCR on the multiplex PCR reads; one entry per CDR3 protein. Counted here are around 350,000 distinct CDR3 sequences, over 15% occurring once; the ten biggest clones make up 3.7%. Sequencing was done on a sample of blood. The receptors here all came from a woman younger than 30 with Graves' hyperthyroidism.

This clonotype showed up many times. The chain joins TRBV14 to TRBJ2-5; D ambiguous. Germline values: CDR1 SGHDN, CDR2 FVKESK. This CDR3 comprises 12 residues. V lost 1 base and J lost 1, with 1 base in between. The CDR3 sequence: CASSQAQETQYF. CDR3 nucleotides: TGTGCCAGCAGCCAAGCCCAAGAGACCCAGTACTTC.

This clonotype was seen many times. This chain joins TRBV7-2 and TRBJ2-7, with 8 bases matching TRBD1. Germline CDR1 and CDR2: SGHTA and FQGNSA. V lost 0 bases to trimming and J lost 2 bases; unmatched junction nucleotides: 3. The CDR3 has 15 amino acids. The DNA for the CDR3 is TGTGCCAGCAGCTTAGCGACAGGGGCGACCTACGAGCAGTACTTC. Its translation is CASSLATGATYEQYF.

This clonotype was observed at least ten times. The chain links TRBV5-6 to TRBJ2-5, with D perhaps matching TRBD1 or TRBD2 (5 bases each). The germline CDR1 and CDR2 sequences are SGHDT and YYEEEE. V was trimmed by 2 bases and J by 2 bases, leaving 16 bases between them. CDR3 size: 16 residues. The CDR3 is CASSLGQGPPQETQYF. DNA for the CDR3: TGTGCCAGCAGCTTAGGGCAGGGACCCCCTCAAGAGACCCAGTACTTC.

This clonotype was recorded many times. The chain employs TRBV5-1 and TRBJ2-3, with D possibly TRBD1 on 5 matching bases. V gave up 0 bases and J gave up 3 bases, with 14 bases separating them. Germline CDR1 SGHRS, CDR2 YFSETQ. The CDR3 spans 16 residues. In DNA form, the CDR3 reads TGCGCCAGCAGCTTGGAACAGGTTGCTCGAACAGATACGCAGTATTTT. Amino acid sequence: CASSLEQVARTDTQYF.

This clonotype appeared many times. The rearrangement uses TRBV29-1 and TRBJ2-2, with 7 bases fitting TRBD2. Germline V gene sequence: CDR1 SQVTM, CDR2 ANQGSEA. This CDR3 is built from 17 residues. V shed 4 bases, J shed 4 bases, and the junction held 15 bases outside the gene matches. CDR3 in DNA: TGCAGCGTTGCGGCCCATGGGGGGGGAACGGGCACCGGGGAGCTGTTTTTT. Its protein is CSVAAHGGGTGTGELFF.

To note about this clonotype: A much larger clone differs by one base, so this may be a read error. This chain connects TRBV6-1 to TRBJ2-2; D is perhaps TRBD1 (6 bases). Germline assignment: CDR1 MNHNS and CDR2 SASEGT. Deletions cut 4 bases from V and 15 bases from J, with 21 bases between. The CDR3 has 14 amino acids. The CDR3 DNA reads TGTGCCAGCAGTGGTGGTTTCGACATCTCAGGGGTGTTTTTT. Protein product: CASSGGFDISGVFF.

This clonotype came up a few times. The V call is TRBV6-5, the J call TRBJ2-1, with 8 bases that match TRBD1. The germline CDR1 and CDR2 sequences are MNHEY and SVGAGI. The V and J ends lost 4 bases and 5 bases, in that order; junction bases with no gene match: 10. The CDR3 runs to 16 residues. This CDR3 reads CASSSHKGQGHNEQFF. CDR3 nucleotide sequence: TGTGCCAGCAGTTCCCACAAAGGACAGGGCCACAATGAGCAGTTCTTC.

This clonotype was seen ten or more times. The chain has TRBV12-3 or TRBV12-4 and TRBJ2-4; perhaps TRBD2 as D (7 bases). The CDR3 runs to 15 residues. V was clipped by 6 bases and J by 3 bases, with 15 bases between them. The CDR3 is CASSPGGLSKNIQYF. The CDR3 DNA sequence: TGTGCCAGCAGCCCCGGGGGGCTGAGCAAAAACATTCAGTACTTC.

This clonotype was seen many times. V gene TRBV5-1 combines with J gene TRBJ2-7, with 9 bases matching TRBD2. CDR1 is SGHRS, CDR2 YFSETQ, per germline. This CDR3 is built from 15 residues. The junction had 7 bases not matched to a gene; V was cut back by 0 bases and J by 6 bases. For the CDR3, the DNA is TGCGCCAGCAGCTTGGACCTAGCGGGGAAGGGCGAGCAGTACTTC. Encoded protein: CASSLDLAGKGEQYF.

As to this clonotype: A much more abundant neighbour one base away suggests this may be a read error. The chain employs TRBV20-1 and TRBJ2-5, with 14 bases that match TRBD2. The germline V gene encodes CDR1 DFQATT and CDR2 SNEGSKA (reference sequence). The CDR3 extends over 18 amino acids. The ends lost 5 bases at V and 4 bases at J; junction bases unmatched: 15. This chain's CDR3 is CSAGGGLAGAVTRETQYF. CDR3 bases: TGCAGTGCTGGAGGGGGACTAGCGGGGGCCGTAACAAGAGAGACCCAGTACTTC.

V is TRBV12-3 or TRBV12-4 and J is TRBJ2-7, with 8 bases lining up with TRBD2. The CDR3 runs to 17 residues. V shed 2 bases and J 2 bases; nucleotides not matched to a gene: 11. As DNA, the CDR3 is TGTGCCAGCAGTTTAACCCCCGGCGGGGGGCCTACCTACGAGCAGTACTTC. This codes for CASSLTPGGGPTYEQYF.

This clonotype occurred many times. The rearrangement joins TRBV2 to TRBJ2-2; 7 positions agree with TRBD1. Germline-derived CDR1 and CDR2 are SNHLY and FYNNEI. Trimming cost V 5 bases and J 1 base; bases outside gene matches: 7. The CDR3 runs to 16 residues. CDR3 in amino acids: CASSQQGIGNTGELFF. The CDR3 nucleotides are TGTGCCAGCAGTCAACAGGGGATCGGGAACACCGGGGAGCTGTTTTTT.

This clonotype was observed at least ten times. The rearrangement uses TRBV12-3 or TRBV12-4 and TRBJ1-1, with a weak D call TRBD1 (5 bases). This CDR3 region has 15 residues. Trimming took off 5 bases at V and 5 bases at J, with 18 bases between the two ends. CDR3 protein: CASSLKQGLETEAFF. In nucleotides, the CDR3 is TGTGCCAGCAGTCTCAAGCAGGGCCTGGAAACTGAAGCTTTCTTT.

There are many counts of this clonotype. The chain uses TRBV2 and TRBJ2-5, with 13 bases identical to TRBD2. Germline assignment: CDR1 SNHLY and CDR2 FYNNEI. The ends lost 7 bases at V and 3 bases at J; junction bases unmatched: 8. The CDR3 length is 16 residues. The CDR3 is CASTSGLAGWKETQYF. CDR3 DNA: TGTGCCAGCACTTCGGGACTAGCGGGGTGGAAAGAGACCCAGTACTTC.

Ten or more counts support this clonotype. This chain connects TRBV5-1 to TRBJ1-1, with D perhaps TRBD1 (6 bases). The CDR3 totals 15 residues. Germline assignment: CDR1 SGHRS and CDR2 YFSETQ. The V end was cut by 6 bases, the J end by 3 bases, with 18 bases between. The CDR3 region is CASKNVRGLDTEAFF. The CDR3 coding sequence is TGCGCCAGCAAGAACGTTAGGGGGTTAGACACTGAAGCTTTCTTT.

This clonotype was counted ten times or more. The chain has TRBV25-1 and TRBJ1-2; a possible D gene is TRBD1 (6 bases). The CDR3 covers 14 residues. Germline V gene sequence: CDR1 MGHDK, CDR2 SYGVNS. V gave up 5 bases and J gave up 4 bases, with 14 bases separating them. CDR3 sequence (DNA): TGTGCCAGCAGTAAGGGGGGTCTAGGCTATGGCTACACCTTC. It encodes CASSKGGLGYGYTF.

This chain links TRBV5-1 with TRBJ2-5; TRBD2 might be the D (6 bases). The V end was cut by 0 bases, the J end by 1 base, with 13 bases between. This CDR3 has 16 amino acids. The germline V gene has CDR1 SGHRS and CDR2 YFSETQ. Here the CDR3 DNA reads TGCGCCAGCAGCTTGGGGTGGCGGGGAGGCCAAGAGACCCAGTACTTC. It codes for CASSLGWRGGQETQYF.

This clonotype has at least ten counts. J is TRBJ2-5 and V is TRBV11-2; D unresolved. This CDR3 spans 13 amino acids. Trimming took off 6 bases at V and 8 bases at J, with 16 bases between the two ends. CDR1 is SGHAT, CDR2 FQNNGV, per germline. The CDR3 nucleotides are TGTGCCAGCAGTCTCGAGGAAGGTTCCACCCAGTACTTC. Translation gives CASSLEEGSTQYF.

This clonotype came up many times. The rearrangement joins TRBV4-1 to TRBJ1-2; unclear D gene. V was pared by 1 base and J by 5 bases, with 17 bases between. CDR3 length: 16 amino acids. Looked up from germline, CDR1 is MGHRA and CDR2 is YSYEKL. CDR3 amino acids: CASSQGAGQVQYGYTF. The CDR3, as DNA: TGCGCCAGCAGCCAAGGGGCCGGGCAGGTTCAATATGGCTACACCTTC.

The chain has TRBV12-3 or TRBV12-4 and TRBJ1-2; D is unclear. The CDR3 runs 14 residues. The germline V and J ends were trimmed by 6 bases and 4 bases, with 15 bases remaining between them. The CDR3 here is CASSGWYRSYGYTF. In DNA form, the CDR3 reads TGTGCCAGCAGCGGGTGGTACAGATCCTATGGCTACACCTTC.